The 6 T cell receptor beta chains in this list originate from one sample, sequenced in a study of blood T cell repertoires in COVID-19. TCRdb's table, derived via immunoSEQ multiplex PCR, lists solely in-frame clones and lacks some. The table has under 170,000 clones, about nine tenths seen once. Sample: peripheral blood. These receptors were obtained from a woman aged 55-69 years with active or convalescent COVID-19.

The rearrangement uses TRBV4-1 and TRBJ2-1, with 10 bases matching TRBD2. V dropped 4 bases and J dropped 5; count of bases not matched to a gene: 8. The germline CDR1 and CDR2 sequences are MGHRA and YSYEKL. The CDR3 runs 16 residues. Here the CDR3 reads CASSLTGTSVNNEQFF. For the CDR3, the DNA is TGCGCCAGCAGCCTCACGGGGACTAGCGTAAACAATGAGCAGTTCTTC.

In this sample, this clone turned up once. The chain employs TRBV18 and TRBJ1-2; TRBD1 aligns across 12 bases. With V trimmed by 3 bases and J by 7 bases, 3 bases remained unmatched. The germline V gene has CDR1 KGHSH and CDR2 LQKENI. The CDR3 has 14 residues. CDR3 DNA: TGTGCCAGCTCACCGGGACAGGGGGCTGGTGGCTACACCTTC. Protein: CASSPGQGAGGYTF.

This sequence joins TRBV7-2 and TRBJ1-4; the match to TRBD1 covers 9 bases. With 1 base clipped from V and 7 bases from J, the junction kept 4 bases outside the gene matches. The CDR3 totals 15 residues. Germline CDR1 is SGHTA and CDR2 is FQGNSA. The CDR3 reads CASSLGEDRGEKLFF. DNA of the CDR3: TGTGCCAGCAGCTTAGGGGAGGACAGGGGTGAAAAACTGTTTTTT.

A single count supports this clone. The chain employs TRBV18 and TRBJ1-3; tentatively, D is TRBD1 (5 bases). The CDR3 contains 13 residues. CDR1 and CDR2 (germline): KGHSH, LQKENI. V was trimmed by 2 bases and J by 7 bases, leaving 9 bases between them. CDR3 DNA: TGTGCCAGCTCACCAGGGGAGGGGAACACCATATATTTT. It codes for CASSPGEGNTIYF.

This clone was counted a single time. The rearrangement uses TRBV6-2 or TRBV6-3 and TRBJ2-3; a possible D gene is TRBD2 (6 bases). Germline values: CDR1 MNHEY, CDR2 SVGEGT. The CDR3 spans 15 residues. The ends were cut back, 4 bases at V and 5 bases at J, with 16 bases in the middle. CDR3 sequence (DNA): TGTGCCAGCAGTTGGGCCTCAAGCGGGCGAGATACGCAGTATTTT. Residues: CASSWASSGRDTQYF.

The chain links TRBV10-3 to TRBJ1-3, with D tentatively TRBD1 (6 bases). CDR3 length: 14 amino acids. The V and J ends lost 3 bases and 2 bases respectively, with 8 bases between them. CDR1 is ENHRY, CDR2 SYGVKD, per germline. The DNA for the CDR3 is TGTGCCATCAGTGAAGGGGGAGCTGGAAACACCATATATTTT. Translated, it gives CAISEGGAGNTIYF.